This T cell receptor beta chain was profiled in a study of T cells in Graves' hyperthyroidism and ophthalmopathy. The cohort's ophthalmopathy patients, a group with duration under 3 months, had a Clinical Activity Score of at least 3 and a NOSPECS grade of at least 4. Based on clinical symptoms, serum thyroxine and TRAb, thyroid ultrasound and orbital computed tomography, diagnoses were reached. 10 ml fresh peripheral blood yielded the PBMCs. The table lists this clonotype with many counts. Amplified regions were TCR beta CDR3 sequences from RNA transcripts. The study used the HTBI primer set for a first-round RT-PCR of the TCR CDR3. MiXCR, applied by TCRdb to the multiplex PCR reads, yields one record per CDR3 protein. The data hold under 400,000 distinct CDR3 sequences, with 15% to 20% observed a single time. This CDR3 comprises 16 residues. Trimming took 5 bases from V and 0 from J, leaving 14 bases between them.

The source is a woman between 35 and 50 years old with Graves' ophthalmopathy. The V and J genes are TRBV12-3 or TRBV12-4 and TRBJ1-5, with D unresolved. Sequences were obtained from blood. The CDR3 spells CASSASTGYSNQPQHF. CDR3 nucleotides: TGTGCCAGCAGTGCCTCGACGGGGTATAGCAATCAGCCCCAGCATTTT.